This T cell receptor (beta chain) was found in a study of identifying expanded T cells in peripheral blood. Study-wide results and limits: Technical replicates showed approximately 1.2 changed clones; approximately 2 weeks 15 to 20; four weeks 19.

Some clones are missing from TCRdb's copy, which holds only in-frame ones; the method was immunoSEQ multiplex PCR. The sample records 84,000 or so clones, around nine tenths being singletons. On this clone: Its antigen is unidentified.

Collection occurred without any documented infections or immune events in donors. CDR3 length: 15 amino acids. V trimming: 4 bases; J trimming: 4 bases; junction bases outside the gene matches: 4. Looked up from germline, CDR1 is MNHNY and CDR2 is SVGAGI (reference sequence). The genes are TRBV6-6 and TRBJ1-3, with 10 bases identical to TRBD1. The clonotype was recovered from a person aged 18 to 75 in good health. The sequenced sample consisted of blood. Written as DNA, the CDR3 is TGTGCCAGCAGTTCTACGGGACAGGGGGGAAACACCATATATTTT. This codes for CASSSTGQGGNTIYF.